Below, one T cell receptor (beta chain) is given with its context. Its matching antigen is unknown. The data stem from a study of identical twins. General study points: Modelling approaches yielded underestimates of out-of-frame TCR alpha sharing between monozygotic twins. It was cross-sectional statistical analysis, not following the same donors, that the conclusions relied on. Out-of-frame alpha sequences common to twins were enriched for low generation probability.

Germline V gene data show CDR1 as DFQATT and CDR2 as SNEGSKA (reference sequence). The V gene lost 3 bases and the J gene lost 1 base, with 9 bases spanning the gap. There are 13 residues in the CDR3. TCRdb itself ran the 5' RACE reads through MiXCR, one entry per CDR3 protein. The table has about 690,000 distinct CDR3 sequences, roughly 6.2% seen once; the top ten hold roughly 1.8%. This chain links TRBV20-1 with TRBJ1-1; D is unresolved. Sequencing was done on a sample of naive T cells sorted from blood. The source is a man between 18 and 29 years old in good health. The CDR3 is CSARYLPNTEAFF. The CDR3 nucleotides are TGCAGTGCTAGGTATCTTCCGAACACTGAAGCTTTCTTT.